The 18 T cell receptor beta chains reported below all come from one sample, sequenced in a study of PD-1 blockade in mismatch repair-deficient tumors. Only in-frame clones appear in the TCRdb table, and some are missing; sequencing was by immunoSEQ multiplex PCR. The sample has some 120,000 clones, roughly 86% seen once; the top ten hold roughly 13%. The sequences come from peripheral blood, collected 44 weeks after starting pembrolizumab. Source of these receptors: an adult with mismatch repair-deficient cancer.

This clone has at least ten counts. The chain combines TRBV6-5 with TRBJ1-2, with D tentatively TRBD1 (5 bases). CDR3 length: 14 residues. Germline values: CDR1 MNHEY, CDR2 SVGAGI. Trimming left V 6 bases short and J 7 bases short, with 18 bases between. Here the CDR3 reads CASSTGGAARGYTF. The DNA for the CDR3 is TGTGCCAGCAGCACCGGAGGGGCGGCCCGTGGCTACACCTTC.

The chain links TRBV4-1 to TRBJ2-3; 8 bases map to TRBD1. Germline V gene sequence: CDR1 MGHRA, CDR2 YSYEKL. Trimming cost V 2 bases and J 2 bases; bases outside gene matches: 6. The CDR3 is 16 amino acids. In DNA, the CDR3 is TGCGCCAGCAGCCAACCCAGCAGGGGGCCCACAGATACGCAGTATTTT. Its protein is CASSQPSRGPTDTQYF.

The rearrangement links TRBV7-6 to TRBJ2-7; TRBD2 agrees at 8 bases. With V trimmed by 6 bases and J by 1 base, 8 bases remained unmatched. Germline CDR1 and CDR2: SGHVS and FNYEAQ. This CDR3 contains 15 residues. The CDR3 reads CASRRTSGASYEQYF. Here the CDR3 DNA reads TGTGCCAGCAGACGAACTAGCGGAGCGTCCTACGAGCAGTACTTC.

This chain connects TRBV21-1 to TRBJ2-7; the table's TRBD1 call for D was not verified on the DNA. TRBV21-1 is marked as a pseudogene. The CDR3 is made up of 17 amino acids. CDR3: CASSKFRGTAKSYEQYF. CDR3 nucleotides: TGTGCCAGCAGCAAATTCCGTGGGACAGCCAAATCCTACGAGCAGTACTTC.

The chain carries TRBV2 and TRBJ2-5, with D perhaps being TRBD1 or TRBD2 (5 bases each). Trimming stripped 0 bases from V and 1 base from J, with 12 bases between. Germline CDR1 SNHLY, CDR2 FYNNEI. CDR3 size: 16 residues. The CDR3 loop reads CASSEAWGSFQETQYF. Here the CDR3 DNA reads TGTGCCAGCAGTGAAGCATGGGGGTCCTTCCAAGAGACCCAGTACTTC.

This clone was detected a few times. The genes are TRBV2 and TRBJ2-3; 7 positions agree with TRBD1. CDR3 size: 15 residues. Unmatched junction bases numbered 6, after V lost 3 bases and J lost 3 bases. CDR1 is SNHLY and CDR2 is FYNNEI in the germline V gene. This chain's CDR3 is CASSDDREYTDTQYF. CDR3 DNA: TGTGCCAGCAGTGACGACAGGGAGTATACAGATACGCAGTATTTT.

The DNA of the CDR3 is TGTGCCAGCAGTTTATACGCCGGGACACGTTATGGCTACACCTTC. Translating gives CASSLYAGTRYGYTF. The chain joins TRBV28 to TRBJ1-2; weak D call: TRBD1 (6 bases). Trimming removed 1 base from V and 5 bases from J, with 14 bases in between. There are 15 residues in the CDR3. Germline V lookup: CDR1 MDHEN, CDR2 SYDVKM.

The chain employs TRBV19 and TRBJ2-3; 13 bases are a match to TRBD2. Germline V gene lookup returns CDR1 LNHDA and CDR2 SQIVND (reference sequence). The junction had 6 bases not matched to a gene; V was cut back by 5 bases and J by 4 bases. The CDR3 is 16 amino acids. The CDR3 region has the DNA TGTGCCAGTAGTCGGACTAGCGGGAGTTTTTCAGATACGCAGTATTTT. Translated: CASSRTSGSFSDTQYF.

This clone was picked up a small number of times. Different DNA sequences within this sample yield the same CDR3. This chain connects TRBV6-1 to TRBJ2-7, with D hard to call. Per the germline V gene, CDR1 is MNHNS and CDR2 is SASEGT. V was clipped by 3 bases and J by 1 base, with 7 bases between them. The CDR3 length is 13 residues. The chain's CDR3 is CASSESRSYEQYF. The DNA for the CDR3 is TGTGCCAGCAGTGAGTCCAGGTCCTACGAGCAGTACTTC.

V gene TRBV10-3 combines with J gene TRBJ2-6; 7 nucleotides match TRBD2. Per germline, CDR1 ENHRY and CDR2 SYGVKD. J lost 0 bases, V lost 5 bases, and 10 bases had no gene match. The CDR3 is made up of 18 amino acids. The CDR3 nucleotides read TGTGCCATCAGTCCCGGGAGGTCAGTCTCCTCTGGGGCCAACGTCCTGACTTTC. This encodes CAISPGRSVSSGANVLTF.

The rearrangement joins TRBV28 to TRBJ2-3; TRBD1 matches 9 bases. This CDR3 contains 16 residues. V lost 3 bases, J lost 6 bases, and 10 bases stayed unmatched. Germline V gives CDR1 MDHEN, CDR2 SYDVKM. The CDR3 DNA reads TGTGCCAGCAGTTTCGCCGGGACAGGGAGATCGGATACGCAGTATTTT. This codes for CASSFAGTGRSDTQYF.

The chain couples TRBV5-1 to TRBJ1-4; TRBD1 agrees at 11 bases. J lost 8 bases, V lost 3 bases, and 0 bases had no gene match. The CDR3 has 13 residues. Germline V gene data show CDR1 as SGHRS and CDR2 as YFSETQ. CDR3 DNA: TGCGCCAGCAGCTGGGACAGGGGGGAAAAACTGTTTTTT. It translates to CASSWDRGEKLFF.

The rearrangement uses TRBV4-3 and TRBJ1-1, with a tentative D call TRBD1 (6 bases). V shed 1 base and J shed 1 base, with 7 bases lying between them. CDR3 size: 14 residues. In germline, CDR1 is LGHNA, CDR2 YSLEER. CDR3 DNA sequence: TGCGCCAGCAGCCAAGGACAGGAGAACACTGAAGCTTTCTTT. This sequence encodes CASSQGQENTEAFF.

The rearrangement links TRBV28 to TRBJ2-5, with D unclear. The length of the CDR3 is 12 residues. In germline, CDR1 is MDHEN, CDR2 SYDVKM. V was trimmed by 6 bases and J by 3 bases, leaving 8 bases between them. CDR3 DNA: TGTGCCAGCAGCTTCGACAAAGAGACCCAGTACTTC. This translates into CASSFDKETQYF. Together with reference TRBV28 and TRBJ2-5, the CDR3 gives the full variable domain: DVKVTQSSRYLVKRTGEKVFLECVQDMDHENMFWYRQDPGLGLRLIYFSYDVKMKEKGDIPEGYSVSREKKERFSLILESASTNQTSMYLCASSFDKETQYFGPGTRLLVL.

V is TRBV2 and J is TRBJ1-1; 7 positions match TRBD1. CDR1 and CDR2 (germline): SNHLY, FYNNEI. This CDR3 region has 17 residues. V trimming: 5 bases; J trimming: 1 base; junction bases outside the gene matches: 13. The CDR3 sequence: CASSTHDRVRANTEAFF. The DNA of the CDR3 is TGTGCCAGCAGTACCCACGACAGGGTCAGAGCGAACACTGAAGCTTTCTTT. Using reference TRBV2 and TRBJ1-1 for the parts outside the CDR3, the full variable domain is EPEVTQTPSHQVTQMGQEVILRCVPISNHLYFYWYRQILGQKVEFLVSFYNNEISEKSEIFDDQFSVERPDGSNFTLKIRSTKLEDSAMYFCASSTHDRVRANTEAFFGQGTRLTVV.

This chain joins TRBV27 and TRBJ1-2, with D perhaps matching TRBD1 (6 bases). The germline V and J ends were trimmed by 3 bases and 3 bases, with 8 bases remaining between them. Looked up from germline, CDR1 is MNHEY and CDR2 is SMNVEV (reference sequence). The length of the CDR3 is 13 residues. The CDR3 region is CASSLSGDYGYTF. CDR3 DNA sequence: TGTGCCAGCAGTTTGTCAGGGGACTATGGCTACACCTTC.

V gene TRBV29-1 combines with J gene TRBJ1-1; no definite D call. Deletions cut 6 bases from V and 10 bases from J, with 6 bases between. The CDR3 extends over 8 amino acids. In germline, CDR1 is SQVTM, CDR2 ANQGSEA. CDR3 loop: CSVFGAFF. The CDR3, as DNA: TGCAGCGTCTTCGGAGCTTTCTTT. Combining the CDR3 with reference TRBV29-1 and TRBJ1-1 gives the whole variable domain SAVISQKPSRDICQRGTSLTIQCQVDSQVTMMFWYRQQPGQSLTLIATANQGSEATYESGFVIDKFPISRPNLTFSTLTVSNMSPEDSSIYLCSVFGAFFGQGTRLTVV.

The CDR3 sequence: CASSPGRETQYF. The CDR3 nucleotides are TGTGCCAGCAGTCCTGGGCGAGAGACCCAGTACTTC. The chain recombines TRBV7-9 with TRBJ2-5; no clear D gene. V was trimmed by 6 bases and J by 4 bases, leaving 9 bases between them. Looked up from germline, CDR1 is SEHNR and CDR2 is FQNEAQ (reference sequence). The CDR3 is 12 residues long.